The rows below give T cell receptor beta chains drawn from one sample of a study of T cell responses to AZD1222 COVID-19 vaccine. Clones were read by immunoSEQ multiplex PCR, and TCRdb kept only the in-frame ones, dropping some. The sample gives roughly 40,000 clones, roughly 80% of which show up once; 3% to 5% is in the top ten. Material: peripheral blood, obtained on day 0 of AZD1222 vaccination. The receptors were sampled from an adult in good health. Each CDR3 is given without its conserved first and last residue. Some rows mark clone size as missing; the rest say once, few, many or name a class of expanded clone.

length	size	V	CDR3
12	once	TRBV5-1	ASSSARSSYEQY
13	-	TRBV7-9	ASSLHKPTNEKLF
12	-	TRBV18	ASYGGGGNEKLF
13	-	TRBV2	ASRGTGLFNQPQH
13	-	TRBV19	ASQEGQGDIYGYT
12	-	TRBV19	ASGRGDSNQPQH
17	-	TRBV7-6	ASSTNRDSVYSGANVLT
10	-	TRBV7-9	ASSFMRNTIY
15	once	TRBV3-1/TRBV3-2	ASSQEGVPGYNSPLH
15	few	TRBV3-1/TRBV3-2	ASSQWAGTAVYNEQF
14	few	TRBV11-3	ASSTQRSGRGEKLF
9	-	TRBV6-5	ASTERRGYT
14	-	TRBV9	ASSVGASNTPETQY
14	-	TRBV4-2	ASSQNPGSSTDTQY
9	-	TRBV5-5	ASSLNYEQY
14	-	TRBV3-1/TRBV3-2	ASSQDSTGAANIQY
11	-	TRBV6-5	ASGGQLNTEAF
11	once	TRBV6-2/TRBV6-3	ASSYLERETQY
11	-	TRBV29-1	SVGSQGLYEQY
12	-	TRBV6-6	ASSSGGSGNTIY
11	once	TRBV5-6	ASSPPMGNTIY
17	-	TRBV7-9	ASSLGFGTVGLTFETQY
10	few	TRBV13	ASSFGGQGYT
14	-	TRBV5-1	ASSLEGGGAWETQY
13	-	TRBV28	ASSLSGSSYNEQF
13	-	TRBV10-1	ASRGQGSSYNEQF
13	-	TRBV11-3	ASSRSQGEAGELF